This entry lists 28 T cell receptor beta chains sequenced from one sample in a study of OX40 agonist ivuxolimab in advanced cancers. Sequencing used immunoSEQ multiplex PCR; TCRdb keeps in-frame clones, though not all of them. This sample has tens of thousands of clones, with 84% found just once. Sequenced here: CD4+ or CD8+ T cells sorted from blood, sampled in a trial of the OX40 agonist ivuxolimab. All receptors come from an adult with an advanced solid tumor such as melanoma, head and neck, liver or kidney cancer.

CDR3 bases: TGTGCCATCAGTGACCCTTCAGAGGGCAGCTATGGCTACACCTTC. Translation gives CAISDPSEGSYGYTF. The chain combines TRBV10-3 with TRBJ1-2; D not resolved. This CDR3 is 15 amino acids long. Per the germline V gene, CDR1 is ENHRY and CDR2 is SYGVKD. The V and J ends lost 3 bases and 4 bases respectively, with 15 bases between them.

This clone has a single count. The chain employs TRBV6-5 and TRBJ2-7, with D uncertain. Between the trimmed V and J ends, which lost 6 bases and 2 bases, there was a span of 14 bases. This CDR3 is 14 amino acids long. The germline gives CDR1 MNHEY, CDR2 SVGAGI. DNA of the CDR3: TGTGCCAGCAGCCGCAATTGGAGAACCTACGAGCAGTACTTC. Amino acid sequence: CASSRNWRTYEQYF.

CDR3 coding DNA: TGTGCCAGCAGCTTACTAAGTGAAGTGTTTCTGGAGACCCAGTACTTC. This translates into CASSLLSEVFLETQYF. The chain links TRBV7-8 to TRBJ2-5, with no clear D. CDR1 is SGHVS and CDR2 is FQNEAQ in the germline V gene. There are 16 residues in the CDR3. Trimming cost V 2 bases and J 5 bases, with 18 bases left between them.

The chain uses TRBV6-6 and TRBJ1-4; perhaps TRBD1 as D (5 bases). The CDR3 is made up of 16 amino acids. Germline V CDR1 and CDR2: MNHNY, SVGAGI (reference sequence). V was shortened by 0 bases and J by 8 bases, with 16 bases between the two germline ends. CDR3 sequence reads: CASSYSGGQGFEKLFF. For the CDR3, the DNA is TGTGCCAGCAGTTACTCAGGAGGGCAGGGATTCGAAAAACTGTTTTTT.

This sequence joins TRBV6-5 and TRBJ2-2; D is ambiguous. The CDR3 extends over 15 amino acids. Per germline, CDR1 MNHEY and CDR2 SVGAGI. Trimming took 0 bases from V and 3 from J, leaving 8 bases between them. The CDR3 reads CASSYSTPDTGELFF. As DNA, the CDR3 is TGTGCCAGCAGTTACTCGACACCCGACACCGGGGAGCTGTTTTTT.

The V gene is TRBV9, the J gene TRBJ2-7; TRBD1 might be the D (6 bases). Germline CDR1 reads SGDLS; CDR2 reads YYNGEE. The CDR3 is 12 amino acids. The germline V and J ends were trimmed by 7 bases and 2 bases, with 10 bases remaining between them. CDR3 in DNA: TGTGCCAGCGCTCGGGACACCTACGAGCAGTACTTC. It specifies CASARDTYEQYF.

J is TRBJ2-2 and V is TRBV7-3; 9 positions match TRBD1. Germline loops: CDR1 SGHTA, CDR2 FQGTGA. V shed 3 bases, J shed 5 bases, and the junction held 4 bases outside the gene matches. CDR3 length equals 15 residues. CDR3 loop: CASSFGDRETGELFF. In nucleotides, the CDR3 is TGTGCCAGCAGCTTTGGGGACAGGGAGACCGGGGAGCTGTTTTTT.

The chain joins TRBV19 to TRBJ2-1, with D possibly TRBD2 on 5 matching bases. Trimming removed 9 bases from V and 0 bases from J, with 24 bases in between. The CDR3 loop spans 18 amino acids. CDR1 is LNHDA, CDR2 SQIVND, per germline (reference sequence). The chain's CDR3 is CASRPRSGRGSSYNEQFF. As DNA, the CDR3 is TGTGCCAGCAGACCTCGATCAGGACGGGGAAGCTCCTACAATGAGCAGTTCTTC.

This chain joins TRBV7-2 and TRBJ2-7; a possible D gene is TRBD2 (6 bases). Trimming cost V 0 bases and J 0 bases, with 12 bases left between them. There are 16 residues in the CDR3. Germline V lookup: CDR1 SGHTA, CDR2 FQGNSA. CDR3 sequence (DNA): TGTGCCAGCAGCTTAGCTTCGGGGGAACCCTCCTACGAGCAGTACTTC. It specifies CASSLASGEPSYEQYF.

Only a few counts were recorded for this clone. The V and J genes are TRBV13 and TRBJ1-6; unclear D gene. The CDR3 runs 15 residues. The V gene lost 4 bases and the J gene lost 9 bases, with 16 bases spanning the gap. In germline, CDR1 is PRHDT, CDR2 FYEKMQ (reference sequence). The CDR3 bases are TGTGCCAGCAGCTCGGCTTCGTTCCCGGGTTCACCCCTCCACTTT. It codes for CASSSASFPGSPLHF.

The chain employs TRBV19 and TRBJ2-2; a weak D match, TRBD1 (6 bases). CDR3 length equals 12 residues. V was pared by 4 bases and J by 7 bases, with 7 bases between. Germline V gives CDR1 LNHDA, CDR2 SQIVND (reference sequence). The CDR3 region is CASSTGVGELFF. CDR3 DNA sequence: TGTGCCAGTAGTACAGGGGTCGGGGAGCTGTTTTTT.

The chain carries TRBV7-9 and TRBJ2-2, with TRBD1 identical over 7 bases. CDR3 length: 16 residues. The V and J ends lost 0 bases and 0 bases, in that order; junction bases with no gene match: 1. Germline CDR1 is SEHNR and CDR2 is FQNEAQ (reference sequence). DNA for the CDR3: TGTGCCAGCAGCTTAGCAGGGGGCGCGAACACCGGGGAGCTGTTTTTT. This translates into CASSLAGGANTGELFF.

The CDR3 DNA follows: TGTGCCAGCAGCCTTCGCCGACTAGCAGCAGATACGCAGTATTTT. Amino acid sequence: CASSLRRLAADTQYF. The chain recombines TRBV7-9 with TRBJ2-3; TRBD2 matches at 7 bases. The CDR3 is 15 amino acids. The V segment lost 5 bases and the J segment 4 bases; nucleotides outside the gene matches: 9. Per the germline V gene, CDR1 is SEHNR and CDR2 is FQNEAQ (reference sequence).

To note about this clone: A read error may produce the germline difference seen at one junction end. Other DNA variants within this sample encode the same CDR3. V is TRBV4-1 and J is TRBJ2-4; unclear D gene. Germline CDR1 and CDR2: MGHRA and YSYEKL. This CDR3 region has 13 residues. In DNA, the CDR3 is TGCGCCAGCAGCCCCGGAGCGTTAAACATTCAGTACTTT. Translating it yields CASSPGALNIQYF.

V is TRBV7-9 and J is TRBJ1-2; D might be TRBD1 (5 bases). There are 14 residues in the CDR3. Germline CDR1 is SEHNR and CDR2 is FQNEAQ (reference sequence). Trimming pared 3 bases from V and 4 bases from J, leaving 12 bases between. CDR3 in amino acids: CASSFRQGSYGYTF. CDR3 in DNA: TGTGCCAGCAGCTTTCGGCAGGGCTCCTATGGCTACACCTTC.

The V and J genes are TRBV15 and TRBJ1-1, with 7 bases identical to TRBD1. The V gene's germline CDR1 is LNHNV and CDR2 YYDKDF (reference sequence). The CDR3 loop spans 16 amino acids. Germline trimming cut 0 bases from V and 1 base from J; bases unmatched to any gene: 5. The CDR3 protein is CATSRDLGQRNTEAFF. The CDR3, as DNA: TGTGCCACCAGCAGAGATTTGGGACAGCGGAACACTGAAGCTTTCTTT.

The V call is TRBV4-1, the J call TRBJ2-5, with D maybe TRBD2 (6 bases). Germline CDR1 is MGHRA and CDR2 is YSYEKL. The V end lost 3 bases, the J end lost 3 bases, and 11 bases lay between the germline ends. This CDR3 is built from 14 residues. In DNA form, the CDR3 reads TGCGCCAGCAGCCAGACTAGTATCAAAGAGACCCAGTACTTC. As protein: CASSQTSIKETQYF.

This chain connects TRBV4-3 to TRBJ2-3; 12 nucleotides align to TRBD2. From germline, CDR1 is LGHNA and CDR2 YSLEER. The CDR3 contains 16 residues. Trimming removed 5 bases from V and 1 base from J; junction bases left unmatched: 4. The CDR3 protein is CASSGRTSGGTDTQYF. CDR3 sequence (DNA): TGCGCCAGCAGCGGACGGACTAGCGGGGGCACAGATACGCAGTATTTT.

V gene TRBV19 combines with J gene TRBJ1-4, with TRBD1 as a possible D gene (5 bases). The CDR3 is 16 residues long. The V end was cut by 3 bases, the J end by 0 bases, with 11 bases between. CDR1 LNHDA and CDR2 SQIVND come from the germline V gene (reference sequence). CDR3 nucleotide sequence: TGTGCCAGTAGTATGGGTGCGGGGGCAACTAATGAAAAACTGTTTTTT. Residues: CASSMGAGATNEKLFF.

Here the CDR3 reads CASSYSMAMNTEAFF. The CDR3 DNA reads TGTGCCAGCAGTTACTCGATGGCAATGAACACTGAAGCTTTCTTT. The chain joins TRBV6-5 to TRBJ1-1; D uncertain. V dropped 0 bases and J dropped 0 bases, with 8 bases sitting between them. This CDR3 has 15 amino acids. Germline lookup yields CDR1 MNHEY and CDR2 SVGAGI.

A remark on this clone: Other DNA sequences in this specimen translate into the identical CDR3. V gene TRBV7-2 combines with J gene TRBJ1-5; 7 bases align to TRBD1. Trimming removed 2 bases from V and 7 bases from J; junction bases left unmatched: 5. From germline, CDR1 is SGHTA and CDR2 FQGNSA. The CDR3 is 14 residues long. The DNA for the CDR3 is TGTGCCAGCAGCTTAAGACAGGGAAACCAGCCCCAGCATTTT. Translating it yields CASSLRQGNQPQHF.

The CDR3 here is CASSLLLAGVIGNEQFF. CDR3 bases: TGTGCCAGCAGCTTGCTCCTAGCGGGAGTTATTGGCAATGAGCAGTTCTTC. This sequence joins TRBV5-5 and TRBJ2-1; 10 bases are shared with TRBD2. Germline V CDR1 and CDR2: SGHKS, YYEKEE (reference sequence). The CDR3 has 17 amino acids. V dropped 1 base and J dropped 6; count of bases not matched to a gene: 10.

This clone was found a few times. V usage is TRBV5-4 and J usage is TRBJ2-1; D might be TRBD2 (5 bases). This CDR3 comprises 13 residues. Germline CDR1 and CDR2: SGHNT and YYREEE (reference sequence). V lost 1 base and J 8 bases, leaving 10 bases between the germline ends. CDR3 sequence (DNA): TGTGCCAGCAGCTTGACCACGAGGGATGAGCAGTTCTTC. Its translation: CASSLTTRDEQFF.

The CDR3: CASRDVDEQFF. The CDR3, as DNA: TGTGCCAGCAGGGACGTCGATGAGCAGTTCTTC. V usage is TRBV2 and J usage is TRBJ2-1; D uncertain. This CDR3 has 11 amino acids. V was clipped by 6 bases and J by 8 bases, with 8 bases between them. Looked up from germline, CDR1 is SNHLY and CDR2 is FYNNEI.

This clone has just a few counts. The rearrangement links TRBV5-6 to TRBJ1-5; no clear D. V lost 4 bases, J lost 2 bases, and 10 bases lay in between. The CDR3 runs 14 residues. CDR1 and CDR2 (germline): SGHDT, YYEEEE. CDR3 protein: CASSNRWGNQPQHF. Written as DNA, the CDR3 is TGTGCCAGCAGCAACAGATGGGGCAATCAGCCCCAGCATTTT.

The rearrangement joins TRBV5-1 to TRBJ2-2; a possible D gene is TRBD1 (6 bases). V lost 3 bases, J lost 6 bases, and 21 bases lay in between. The germline gives CDR1 SGHRS, CDR2 YFSETQ. The length of the CDR3 is 17 residues. CDR3 protein: CASSSKDSGNLAGELFF. The CDR3, as DNA: TGCGCCAGCAGCTCGAAGGACAGCGGAAATCTCGCCGGGGAGCTGTTTTTT.

The chain employs TRBV11-2 and TRBJ2-7, with TRBD1 identical over 7 bases. J gave up 5 bases and V 5 bases, and 12 bases lay outside the gene matches. The CDR3 sequence is 15 residues long. Germline-derived CDR1 and CDR2 are SGHAT and FQNNGV. CDR3 in amino acids: CASSRGDRVGNEQYF. The CDR3 DNA reads as TGTGCCAGCAGCCGGGGAGACAGGGTAGGGAACGAGCAGTACTTC.

This clone was seen just once. The chain joins TRBV2 to TRBJ2-5; TRBD1 aligns across 8 bases. This CDR3 spans 13 amino acids. V shed 4 bases, J shed 4 bases, and the junction held 2 bases outside the gene matches. Germline CDR1 reads SNHLY; CDR2 reads FYNNEI. This CDR3 reads CASSGGTGETQYF. CDR3 DNA sequence: TGTGCCAGCAGTGGAGGGACAGGAGAGACCCAGTACTTC.